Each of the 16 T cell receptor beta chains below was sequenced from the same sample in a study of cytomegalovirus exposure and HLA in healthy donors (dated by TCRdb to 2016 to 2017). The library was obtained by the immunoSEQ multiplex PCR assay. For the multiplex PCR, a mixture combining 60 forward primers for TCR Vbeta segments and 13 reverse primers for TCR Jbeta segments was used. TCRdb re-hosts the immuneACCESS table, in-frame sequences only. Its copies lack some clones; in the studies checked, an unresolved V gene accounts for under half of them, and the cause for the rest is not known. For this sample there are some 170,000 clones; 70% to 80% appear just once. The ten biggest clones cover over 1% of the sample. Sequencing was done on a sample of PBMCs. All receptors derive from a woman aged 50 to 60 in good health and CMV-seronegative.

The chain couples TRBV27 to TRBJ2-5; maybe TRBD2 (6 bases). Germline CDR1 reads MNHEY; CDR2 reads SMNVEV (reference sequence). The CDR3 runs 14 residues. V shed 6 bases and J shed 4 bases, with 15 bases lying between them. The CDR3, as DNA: TGTGCCAGCAGCACAACCCAGGGAGGAGAGACCCAGTACTTC. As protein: CASSTTQGGETQYF.

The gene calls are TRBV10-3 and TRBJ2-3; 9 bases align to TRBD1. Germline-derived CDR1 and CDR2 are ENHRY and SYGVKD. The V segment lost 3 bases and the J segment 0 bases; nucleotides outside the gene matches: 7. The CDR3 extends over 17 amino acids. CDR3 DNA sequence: TGTGCCATCAGTGAAACTTCCGGGACAGGGAGCACAGATACGCAGTATTTT. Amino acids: CAISETSGTGSTDTQYF.

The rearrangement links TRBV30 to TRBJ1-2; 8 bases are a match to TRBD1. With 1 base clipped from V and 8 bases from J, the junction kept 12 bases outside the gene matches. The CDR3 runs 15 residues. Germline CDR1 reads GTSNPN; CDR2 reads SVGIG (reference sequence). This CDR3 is CAWSAMTGVLSGYTF. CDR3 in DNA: TGTGCCTGGAGTGCGATGACAGGGGTCTTGTCGGGCTACACCTTC.

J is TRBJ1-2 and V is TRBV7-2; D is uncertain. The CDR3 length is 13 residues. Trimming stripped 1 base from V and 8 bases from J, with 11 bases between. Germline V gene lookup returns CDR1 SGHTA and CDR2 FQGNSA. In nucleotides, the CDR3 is TGTGCCAGCAGCTTAGTAGGAAGAGGGGGCTACACCTTC. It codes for CASSLVGRGGYTF.

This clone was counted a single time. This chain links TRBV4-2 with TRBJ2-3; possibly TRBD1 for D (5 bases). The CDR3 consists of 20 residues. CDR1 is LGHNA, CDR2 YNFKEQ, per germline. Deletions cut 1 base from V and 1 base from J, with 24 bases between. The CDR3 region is CASSQVRAGYGRVRTDTQYF. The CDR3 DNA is TGTGCCAGCAGCCAAGTAAGAGCCGGGTATGGCAGGGTACGCACAGATACGCAGTATTTT.

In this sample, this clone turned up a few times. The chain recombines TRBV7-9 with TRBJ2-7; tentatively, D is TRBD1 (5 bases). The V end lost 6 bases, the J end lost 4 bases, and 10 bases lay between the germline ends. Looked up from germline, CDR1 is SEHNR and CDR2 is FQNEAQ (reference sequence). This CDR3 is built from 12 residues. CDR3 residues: CASSYQGYEQYF. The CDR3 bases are TGTGCCAGCAGTTATCAGGGATACGAGCAGTACTTC.

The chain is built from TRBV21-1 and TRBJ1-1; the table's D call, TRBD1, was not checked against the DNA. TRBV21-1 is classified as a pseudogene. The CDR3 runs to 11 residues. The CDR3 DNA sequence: TGTGCCAGCCAGGGGAGCGCTGAAGCTTTCTTT. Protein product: CASQGSAEAFF.

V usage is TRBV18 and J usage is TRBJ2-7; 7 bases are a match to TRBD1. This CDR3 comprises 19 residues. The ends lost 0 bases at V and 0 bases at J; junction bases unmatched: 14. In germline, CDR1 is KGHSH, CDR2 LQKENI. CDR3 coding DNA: TGTGCCAGCTCACCACCGAACAGGGGTGAGGGCATTTCCTCCTACGAGCAGTACTTC. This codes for CASSPPNRGEGISSYEQYF.

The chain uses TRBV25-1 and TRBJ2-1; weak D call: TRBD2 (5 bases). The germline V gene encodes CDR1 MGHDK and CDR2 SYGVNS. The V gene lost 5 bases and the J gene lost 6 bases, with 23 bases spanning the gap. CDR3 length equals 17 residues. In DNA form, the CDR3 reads TGTGCCAGCAGTCCTTCAAATGGTCGCGGGCGAGTCAATGAGCAGTTCTTC. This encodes CASSPSNGRGRVNEQFF.

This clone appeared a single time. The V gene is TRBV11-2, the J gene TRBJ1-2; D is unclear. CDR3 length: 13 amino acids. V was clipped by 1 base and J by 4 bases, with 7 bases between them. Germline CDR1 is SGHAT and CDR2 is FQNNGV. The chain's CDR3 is CASSLGAAYGYTF. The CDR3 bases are TGTGCCAGCAGCTTAGGGGCAGCCTATGGCTACACCTTC.

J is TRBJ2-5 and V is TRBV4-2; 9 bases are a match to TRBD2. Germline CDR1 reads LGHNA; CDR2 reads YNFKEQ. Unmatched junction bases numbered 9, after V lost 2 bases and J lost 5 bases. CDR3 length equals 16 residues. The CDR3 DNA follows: TGTGCCAGCAGCCAATCGACTAGCGGAGGGGGGGAGACCCAGTACTTC. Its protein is CASSQSTSGGGETQYF.

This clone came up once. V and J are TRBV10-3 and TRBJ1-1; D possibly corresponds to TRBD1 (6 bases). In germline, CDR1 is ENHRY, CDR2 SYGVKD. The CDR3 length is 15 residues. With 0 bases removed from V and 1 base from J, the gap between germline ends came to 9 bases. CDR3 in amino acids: CAISESKQGNTEAFF. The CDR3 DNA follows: TGTGCCATCAGTGAGTCGAAACAGGGGAACACTGAAGCTTTCTTT.

CDR3 in DNA: TGTGCCAGCAGCCAAGCGGGACAGGGGGCGTACGGCTACACCTTC. It codes for CASSQAGQGAYGYTF. The chain carries TRBV4-2 and TRBJ1-2, with 12 bases identical to TRBD1. This CDR3 contains 15 residues. The V segment lost 1 base and the J segment 8 bases; nucleotides outside the gene matches: 5. Germline CDR1 and CDR2: LGHNA and YNFKEQ.

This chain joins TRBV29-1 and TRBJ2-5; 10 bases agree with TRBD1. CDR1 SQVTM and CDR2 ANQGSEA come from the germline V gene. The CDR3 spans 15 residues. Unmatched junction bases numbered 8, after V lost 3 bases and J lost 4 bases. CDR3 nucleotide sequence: TGCAGCGTTGAGAGCCGGACAGGGGGAGGAGAGACCCAGTACTTC. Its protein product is CSVESRTGGGETQYF. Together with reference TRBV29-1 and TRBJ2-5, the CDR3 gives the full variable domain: SAVISQKPSRDICQRGTSLTIQCQVDSQVTMMFWYRQQPGQSLTLIATANQGSEATYESGFVIDKFPISRPNLTFSTLTVSNMSPEDSSIYLCSVESRTGGGETQYFGPGTRLLVL.

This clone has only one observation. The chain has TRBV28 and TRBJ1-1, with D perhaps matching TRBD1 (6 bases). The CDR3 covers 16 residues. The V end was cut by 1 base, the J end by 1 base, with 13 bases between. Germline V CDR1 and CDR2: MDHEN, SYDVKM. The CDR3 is CASSLFPGQTNTEAFF. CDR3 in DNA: TGTGCCAGCAGTTTATTCCCCGGACAGACGAACACTGAAGCTTTCTTT.

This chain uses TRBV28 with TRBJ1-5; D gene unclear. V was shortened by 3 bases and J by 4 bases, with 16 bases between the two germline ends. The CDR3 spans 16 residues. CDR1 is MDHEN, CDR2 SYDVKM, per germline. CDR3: CASSFEWSQLNQPQHF. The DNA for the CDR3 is TGTGCCAGCAGTTTCGAGTGGTCCCAATTAAATCAGCCCCAGCATTTT.